This TCR beta chain appears in the sequencing data of a study of cytomegalovirus exposure and HLA in healthy donors. Study results and limitations: Follow-up analysis found HLA locus-dependent TCR association rates, highest for DRB1 and lowest for HLA-C. The productive fraction for most TCR beta V segments was about 90% or about 30% in an earlier analysis. Many donors shared some public TCRs, even though most TCR sequences were rare.

The V gene's germline CDR1 is MDHEN and CDR2 SYDVKM. The CDR3 sequence is 14 residues long. Germline trimming cut 3 bases from V and 11 bases from J; bases unmatched to any gene: 10. PCR amplification relied on 60 Vbeta primers (plus 13 Jbeta primers). TCRdb keeps only in-frame clones here, not all; method: immunoSEQ multiplex PCR. The table lists approximately 130,000 clones, approximately 89% of them singletons. Healthy bone marrow donors supplied every sample. Details on this clone: No antigen is known for it.

The clonotype was recovered from a woman aged 25 to 39 in good health and CMV-seropositive. Sample: PBMCs. The V and J genes are TRBV28 and TRBJ1-5, with 7 bases matching TRBD1. The CDR3 region has the DNA TGTGCCAGCAGTTTGGACAGGCTACCCCCCTCCCAGCATTTT. Encoded protein: CASSLDRLPPSQHF. The full variable domain, with the rest looked up from reference TRBV28 and TRBJ1-5, is DVKVTQSSRYLVKRTGEKVFLECVQDMDHENMFWYRQDPGLGLRLIYFSYDVKMKEKGDIPEGYSVSREKKERFSLILESASTNQTSMYLCASSLDRLPPSQHFGDGTRLSIL.